The following is a T cell receptor beta chain sequence with its context. Germline V gives CDR1 SQVTM, CDR2 ANQGSEA. This CDR3 is 13 amino acids long. Trimming removed 7 bases from V and 4 bases from J, with 16 bases in between. Produced via immunoSEQ multiplex PCR; TCRdb's table is partial and in-frame only. The sample lists approximately 13,000 clones, approximately 63% occurring once. This sample was included in a study of T cell repertoires in ileal Crohn's disease. This TCR was recovered from an adult with Crohn's disease. Sequenced material: ileal tissue. The chain couples TRBV29-1 to TRBJ1-1, with a weak D call TRBD1 (6 bases). The CDR3 sequence is CSARGGGSTEAFF. DNA for the CDR3: TGCAGCGCCCGTGGGGGCGGGAGCACTGAAGCTTTCTTT.